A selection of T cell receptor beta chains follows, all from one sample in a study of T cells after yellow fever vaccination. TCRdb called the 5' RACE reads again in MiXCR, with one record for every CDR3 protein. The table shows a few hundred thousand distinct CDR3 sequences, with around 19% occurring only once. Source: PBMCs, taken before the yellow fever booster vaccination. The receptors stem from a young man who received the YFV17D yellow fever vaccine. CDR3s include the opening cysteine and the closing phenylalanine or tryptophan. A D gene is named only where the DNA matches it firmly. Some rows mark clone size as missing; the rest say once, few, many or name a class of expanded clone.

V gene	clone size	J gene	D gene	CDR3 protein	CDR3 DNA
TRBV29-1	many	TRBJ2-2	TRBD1	CSVEDMGQVELFF	TGCAGCGTTGAAGATATGGGACAGGTGGAGCTGTTTTTT
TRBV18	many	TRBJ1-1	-	CASSPYVAENTEAFF	TGTGCCAGCTCACCATACGTCGCGGAGAACACTGAAGCTTTCTTT
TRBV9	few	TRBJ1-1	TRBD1	CASSRGRGSEAFF	TGTGCCAGCAGCCGGGGCAGGGGGTCTGAAGCTTTCTTT
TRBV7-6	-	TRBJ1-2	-	CASRIAGPKGYGYTF	TGTGCCAGCAGAATTGCAGGGCCAAAGGGCTATGGCTACACCTTC
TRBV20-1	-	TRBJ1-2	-	CSAWTADNYGYTF	TGCAGTGCATGGACAGCCGATAACTATGGCTACACCTTC
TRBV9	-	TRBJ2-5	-	CASSVGGSQETQYF	TGTGCCAGCAGCGTAGGGGGATCCCAAGAGACCCAGTACTTC
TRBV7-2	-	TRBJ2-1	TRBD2	CASSLGLAKDEQFF	TGTGCCAGCAGCTTAGGACTAGCGAAGGATGAGCAGTTCTTC
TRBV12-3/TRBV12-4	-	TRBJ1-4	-	CASAPGGGSGKLFF	TGTGCCAGCGCCCCGGGGGGGGGCTCGGGAAAACTGTTTTTT
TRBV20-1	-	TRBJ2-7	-	CSARKGYEQYF	TGCAGTGCTAGAAAGGGCTACGAGCAGTACTTC
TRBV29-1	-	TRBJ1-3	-	CSVGAFSGNTIYF	TGCAGCGTTGGGGCCTTCTCTGGAAACACCATATATTTT
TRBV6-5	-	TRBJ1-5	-	CASQRGGEPNQPQHF	TGTGCCAGCCAGCGTGGTGGGGAGCCCAATCAGCCCCAGCATTTT
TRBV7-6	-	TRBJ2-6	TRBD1	CASSLGQGRTGANVLTF	TGTGCCAGCAGCTTGGGACAGGGACGAACTGGGGCCAACGTCCTGACTTTC
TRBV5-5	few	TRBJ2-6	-	CASSPRAPTGANVLTF	TGTGCCAGCAGCCCGAGAGCCCCAACTGGGGCCAACGTCCTGACTTTC
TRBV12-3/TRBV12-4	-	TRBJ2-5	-	CASSRRRETQYF	TGTGCCAGCAGCCGTCGTAGGGAGACCCAGTACTTC
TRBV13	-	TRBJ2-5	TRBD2	CASSLRGGAETQYF	TGTGCCAGCAGCTTACGCGGGGGGGCCGAGACCCAGTACTTC
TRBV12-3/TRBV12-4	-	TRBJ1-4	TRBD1	CASTVGQGGEKLFF	TGTGCCAGCACCGTAGGACAGGGCGGAGAAAAACTGTTTTTT
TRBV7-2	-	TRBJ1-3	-	CASSQTGGNTIYF	TGTGCCAGCAGCCAAACAGGGGGAAACACCATATATTTT
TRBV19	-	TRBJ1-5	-	CASSIGSGTYSNQPQHF	TGTGCCAGTAGTATAGGTTCCGGAACTTATAGCAATCAGCCCCAGCATTTT
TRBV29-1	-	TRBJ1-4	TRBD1	CSVEWGQDNEKLFF	TGCAGCGTTGAATGGGGACAGGATAATGAAAAACTGTTTTTT
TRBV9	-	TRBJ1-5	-	CASSVEGSQPQHF	TGTGCCAGCAGCGTAGAAGGTAGTCAGCCCCAGCATTTT
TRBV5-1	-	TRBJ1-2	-	CASSLGDLAGGYTF	TGCGCCAGCAGCTTGGGGGATCTAGCAGGCGGCTACACCTTC
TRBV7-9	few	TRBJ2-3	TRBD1	CASSHPRDRADTQYF	TGTGCCAGCAGCCATCCCCGGGACAGGGCAGATACGCAGTATTTT
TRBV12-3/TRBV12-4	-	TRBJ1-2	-	CASSLGDRQNTYGYTF	TGTGCCAGCAGTTTAGGGGATCGACAGAATACCTATGGCTACACCTTC
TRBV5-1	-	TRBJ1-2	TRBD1	CASSLGQGLNYGYTF	TGCGCCAGCAGCTTGGGACAGGGGCTGAACTATGGCTACACCTTC
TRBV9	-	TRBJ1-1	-	CASSPSRRGKLFF	TGTGCCAGCAGCCCCTCACGGAGAGGTAAGCTTTTCTTT
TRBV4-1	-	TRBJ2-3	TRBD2	CASSLSGGTTDTQYF	TGCGCCAGCAGCCTTAGCGGGGGGACCACAGATACGCAGTATTTT
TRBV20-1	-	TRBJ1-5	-	CSARTANQPQHF	TGCAGTGCTAGGACAGCTAATCAGCCCCAGCATTTT
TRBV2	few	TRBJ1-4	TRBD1	CASRPGQGADNEKLFF	TGTGCCAGCAGGCCGGGACAGGGGGCCGATAATGAAAAACTGTTTTTT